This T cell receptor (beta chain) was sequenced for a study of patients and donors after allogeneic stem cell transplantation. Germline V gene lookup returns CDR1 SGHTA and CDR2 FQGNSA. The CDR3 has 14 amino acids. J lost 7 bases, V lost 5 bases, and 6 bases had no gene match. Each CDR3 protein gets one entry after TCRdb re-called the RT-PCR reads with MiXCR. The table lists 150,000 to 200,000 distinct CDR3 sequences, approximately 22% of them singletons. The receptor was derived from a human donor who was either an allogeneic HSCT recipient or a stem cell or donor lymphocyte infusion donor (not recorded which). It is not recorded whose cells these are; they may come from a transplant donor. This sequence joins TRBV7-2 and TRBJ1-4; 8 positions agree with TRBD1. Sequenced input: blood, either unsorted or a sorted T cell fraction (not recorded which). The CDR3 nucleotides are TGTGCCAGCAGCCCCGGGACAGGAGCTGAAAAACTGTTTTTT. This gives the protein CASSPGTGAEKLFF.